The following is a T cell receptor beta chain sequence with its context. Its antigen remains unidentified. The sample is drawn from a study of human T cells and chemical hapten exposure. Study in general: The study traced per-sample TCR yield variation mainly to small differences in pooled library volumes. Study-wide points: Once DPC sensitization occurred, TCRs above 1 in 1000 frequency showed no change.

The study extracted total RNA from unfractionated whole blood. Germline loops: CDR1 LNHDA, CDR2 SQIVND (reference sequence). The V and J ends lost 7 bases and 8 bases respectively, with 20 bases between them. The CDR3 totals 14 residues. Under the authors' procedure: TCR counts had a median of about 100,000 per sample and spanned roughly 23,224 to 690,600. TCRdb reprocessed the 5' RACE reads with MiXCR, giving one entry per CDR3 protein. The V and J calls and clone size are TCRdb's, not the authors'. The sample carries roughly 110,000 distinct CDR3 sequences, more than 15% recorded once. The rearrangement joins TRBV19 to TRBJ1-2; perhaps TRBD1 as D (6 bases). The source is a human donor in good health. The CDR3 sequence: CASTFAGARGGYTF. The CDR3 DNA follows: TGTGCCAGTACCTTTGCGGGGGCGCGCGGCGGCTACACCTTC.